This TCR beta chain was documented in a study of cytomegalovirus exposure and HLA in healthy donors listed by TCRdb under 2017. As for the study more broadly: In an earlier analysis of several hundred of the donors, roughly 300 Gb of sequence data and just under 120 million unique TCR beta sequences from approximately 180 million T cells were reported. An early release covering more than 500 HLA-typed donors comprised about 310 gigabases of sequencing data and roughly 85 million unique TCR sequences. Of the roughly 400 genotyped donors, 65% to 90% fell in the genetic ancestry cluster associated with self-reported Caucasian donors. The aim of the study was to test whether cataloging public T cell receptors could identify signatures of past pathogen exposure. The study profiled the T cell repertoires of 500 to 800 subjects by immunosequencing and related them to cytomegalovirus serostatus. Besides the first cohort of approximately 710 subjects, a separate validation cohort made up of over a hundred different subjects was used. To predict cytomegalovirus infection status, the study combined high-throughput TCR immunosequencing, statistical association of individual TCRs with disease status, and machine learning. To study patterns of TCR occurrence, a later analysis re-analyzed previously published TCR beta repertoires from hundreds of donors and added high-resolution HLA genotyping. Rather than drawing on any new phenotypic data, the later analysis identified candidate immune exposures from TCR beta sequences and the way those sequences occurred across donors. An earlier analysis of approximately 500 of the donors applied high-throughput TCR beta sequencing to assess whether each TCR beta V gene segment acted as functional or pseudogenic. Donor age, sex, ethnicity and CMV serostatus were compiled together with the repertoire data. Genome-wide SNP genotypes for about 60% of the 666 donors were used in a later genetic analysis, which treated that subset as a discovery cohort. All discovery cohort repertoires had been generated on a single sequencing platform. HLA typing covered class I and class II loci at four-digit resolution. Typing coverage differed by locus: A, B, C, DRB1 and DQB1 were typed in roughly 629-630 donors, DQA1 in about 500, DPA1 in 600 to 610, and DPB1 in 450 to 490. About five DR-DQ haplotypes were handled as single units for association and clustering, since linkage in the cohort was strong. Among some 400 genotyped donors of the cohort, an average of roughly 230,000 unique TCR beta nucleotide sequences was sequenced per donor, of which about 19% were non-productive. Results and caveats for the whole study, not just this receptor: The only immune exposure information available for the cohort was CMV serostatus. V-gene and J-gene trimming of TCR beta chains was associated with a missense DCLRE1C variant in a later genetic analysis, and the association was replicated in an independent cohort. An earlier analysis of approximately 540 of the donors showed that most TCR beta V segments appeared in productive rearrangements either about 87% or about 30% of the time, which broadly matched IMGT annotations. According to a later genetic analysis, donors in an Asian-associated ancestry cluster had fewer N-insertions in productive TCRs than the approximately 710-donor mean. Most TCR sequences were seen in very few donors, while some public TCRs were found in many individuals. In a later analysis, TCR association rates were found to vary across HLA loci, with the most associated TCRs seen for DRB1 alleles and the fewest for HLA-C alleles. Because the 87-base-pair reads could not distinguish some IMGT-functional V segments, including TRBV6-2 and TRBV6-3, those segments were excluded. Correlated functional status among segregating V segments might reflect linkage disequilibrium, but an unknown experimental factor could not be ruled out. A further reported finding was that TCR beta sequences accurately predicted the HLA-A and HLA-B alleles for most subjects in the first cohort. Specific HLA alleles were associated with 15,000 to 20,000 TCR beta sequences at a false discovery rate of 0.05 in a later analysis. Because some donors lacked HLA typing at each locus, the association tests relied only on the typed subset. In this cohort, only TCR beta chains were sequenced, and detectable features were limited by the absence of alpha or paired-chain data. The presence/absence analyses assumed that sequencing depth was roughly uniform across donors, and that assumption may not be true. When HLA alleles, especially DR and DQ, strongly co-occurred, attributing TCR associations to individual alleles was difficult. A later analysis found that HLA-associated TCR beta chains were more clonally expanded and had lower generation probabilities than equally common non-associated chains. In vitro tests confirmed that a few of the cytomegalovirus-associated TCR beta chains recognize cytomegalovirus antigens. It was suggested by the authors that the approach could potentially be generalized to other disease states and immunological phenotypes. The classifier was reported to diagnose cytomegalovirus status with high specificity and sensitivity in both the original cohort and the validation cohort. Several of the top co-occurrence clusters appeared to be linked to parvovirus B19, influenza, CMV and Epstein-Barr virus, according to a later analysis. Seventeen rarely observed V segments, including chromosome 9 orphons, were excluded from the earlier analysis of approximately 500 of the donors because counts were too low. The study listed approximately 160 TCR beta chains as associated with cytomegalovirus. In a later analysis, most CMV-associated TCR beta chains were found to appear HLA-restricted, with HLA associations seemingly driven largely by CMV exposure. A group of highly shared sequence variants was considered likely to be a technical artifact of the sequencing pipeline.

The cohort comprised 670 or so healthy bone marrow donors. Cohort members were all nominally healthy when sampled, although unrecorded immune exposures were likely present. The donor tested CMV seronegative, placing the donor among the 300 to 400 seronegative members of the cohort. Each donor provided a peripheral blood sample, and peripheral blood mononuclear cells were used for TCR beta sequencing. The Qiagen DNeasy Blood Extraction Kit was used to extract genomic DNA from the blood cell samples. From the germline V gene, CDR1 is SGHAT and CDR2 is FQNNGV. The junction carries 10 bases between V and J, which are trimmed by 1 base and 5 bases respectively. The CDR3 measures 14 amino acids from cysteine to phenylalanine. The DNA shown is the 42-base CDR3, in frame from base 1. As regards this clone: Its target antigen remains unknown. There are no base qualities to consult, and no much larger clone falls within one base.

Libraries were made using the immunoSEQ multiplex PCR assay. For the multiplex PCR, a mixture combining 60 forward primers for TCR Vbeta segments and 13 reverse primers for TCR Jbeta segments was used. The CDR3 region of rearranged TCR beta genes was amplified from genomic DNA by a multiplex PCR assay. On the Illumina HiSeq System, the amplified TCR beta libraries were sequenced as 87-base-pair reads. Under the source paper's analysis protocol: In a later analysis, tens of millions of unique TCR beta chains were counted across the 650 to 700 repertoires, and roughly 11 million of these chains were shared by at least two donors. Raw reads were error-corrected and collapsed into unique sequences by a nearest-neighbor algorithm in which closely related sequences were merged to remove PCR and sequencing errors. V, D and J gene segments were assigned by aligning CDR3 sequences to IMGT reference sequences. For a sequence to be retained, a match of at least six nucleotides was required to both a V gene segment and a J gene segment. A rearrangement was called productive if the CDR3 had no stop codons and remained in frame with V and J, and every other rearrangement was called non-productive. CDR3 was defined according to IMGT convention as the region running from the second conserved V-encoded cysteine to the conserved J-encoded phenylalanine. In an earlier analysis of around 600 of the donors, sequences lacking an unambiguous match to a single V gene segment were excluded. In an earlier analysis of around 590 of the donors, a V segment was called functional when productive rearrangements were above 56.7%, and segregating when the standard deviation between donors exceeded 5%. A statistical classification framework was developed to diagnose cytomegalovirus status using the catalog of TCR beta chain sequences. In a later analysis, TCR nucleotide sequences were compared against IMGT/GENE-DB human TR gene sequences so that V and J genes could be assigned. In a later analysis, CDR3 sequences and most-parsimonious VDJ recombination scenarios were assigned using the TCRdist pipeline. In a later analysis, each TCR beta chain was defined by its CDR3 amino acid sequence together with its V-gene family, and reads without a unique V-gene family were excluded. A later analysis removed 592 highly shared, low-generation-probability nucleotide sequences to deal with suspected cross-contamination and a sequencing artifact. In a later analysis, a clonal expansion index for each public chain was calculated from normalized within-repertoire ranks of inferred template counts. In a later analysis, generation probabilities were computed with a VDJ recombination model fitted to out-of-frame rearrangements, and the resulting probabilities were checked against IGoR. In a later analysis, TCR-TCR, TCR-HLA and TCR-CMV co-occurrence was scored with hypergeometric tests, and a repertoire-size bias correction was applied to TCR pairs. In a later analysis, false discovery rates were estimated by permuting HLA or CMV assignments 20 times. In a later analysis, co-occurring TCRs were grouped using DBSCAN, and TCRdist sequence similarity was added for clustering within HLA-allele-positive subsets. For co-occurrence clustering, repertoires with fewer than 30,000 or more than 120,000 public chains were excluded, along with five or six repertoires with anomalous nucleotide sharing. In its TCRdb copy, this immuneACCESS table keeps in-frame sequences only and misses some clones. Where compared with another copy, unresolved V genes explain less than half of these, and the others have no known cause. D and trimming come from the DNA, and the V and J calls and clone size come from that table. The sample contains about 200,000 clones, roughly 72% of them found a single time. Clones ranked in the top ten supply approximately 2% of the sample.

Recombination connected TRBV11-2 to TRBJ2-3, with a weak D call of TRBD2 (6 bases match). The sample was PBMCs. The clonotype originates from a young man in good health and CMV-seronegative. The CDR3 protein: CASSLGPGVDTQYF. The sequenced DNA is TGTGCCAGCAGCTTAGGCCCGGGAGTAGATACGCAGTATTTT.